The rows below give T cell receptor beta chains drawn from one sample of a study of identical twins. In TCRdb, the 5' RACE reads were re-called with MiXCR into one record per CDR3 protein. The sample contains 200,000 to 250,000 distinct CDR3 sequences, approximately 5.9% of which appear only once. The same specimen was also included in a second study, on T cells expressing NK-cell markers.

The material sequenced was CD8+ T cells sorted from blood. The receptors here all came from a woman aged 18-29 years in good health. CDR3s include the opening cysteine and the closing phenylalanine or tryptophan. The D gene is left open where the match is weak. Part of the rows lack a size; the others show once, few, many or a class for expanded clones.

-,TRBJ2-7,-,TRBV20-1,TGCAGTGCCCCCAGGGCCTTATCCTACGAGCAGTACTTC,CSAPRALSYEQYF
-,TRBJ2-2,TRBD2,TRBV29-1,TGCAGCGTTGAGCGGGGGGACACCGGGGAGCTGTTTTTT,CSVERGDTGELFF
few,TRBJ2-7,-,TRBV10-2,TGCGCCAGCTTGGACTCCTCCTACGAGCAGTACTTC,CASLDSSYEQYF
few,TRBJ1-1,-,TRBV6-1,TGTGCCAGCAGCCCCAGTGGGGCGCACACTGAAGCTTTCTTT,CASSPSGAHTEAFF
many,TRBJ2-7,TRBD1,TRBV7-9,TGTGCCAGCAGCCCAGGGACAGGGGTAGGGAACGAGCAGTACTTC,CASSPGTGVGNEQYF
few,TRBJ2-1,-,TRBV5-4,TGTGCCAGCAGCTTGTCGGCGACTGAGCAGTTCTTC,CASSLSATEQFF
many,TRBJ1-1,TRBD1,TRBV4-3,TGCGCCAGCAGCCAATGGCGCAGGGGGCTGGAAACTGAAGCTTTCTTT,CASSQWRRGLETEAFF
few,TRBJ2-7,TRBD1,TRBV11-2,TGTGCCAGCAGGTCAAACCGGGACAGGGGGATTGGCTACGAGCAGTACTTC,CASRSNRDRGIGYEQYF
-,TRBJ1-1,-,TRBV30,TGTGCCTGGAGTGTTCGGGGGACGGGCACTGAAGCTTTCTTT,CAWSVRGTGTEAFF
many,TRBJ2-4,TRBD1,TRBV3-1,TGTGCCAGCAGCCAAAACAGGGGGATGAACATTCAGTACTTC,CASSQNRGMNIQYF
few,TRBJ2-3,TRBD2,TRBV11-2,TGTGCCAGCAGCTATGGACTAGCGGTGGTCACAGATACGCAGTATTTT,CASSYGLAVVTDTQYF
few,TRBJ2-3,-,TRBV9,TGTGCCAGCACCCTGGGGGGGGGCCTAGAAGATACGCAGTATTTT,CASTLGGGLEDTQYF
few,TRBJ1-4,-,TRBV4-3,TGCGCCAGCAGCCCTCGCGCGGGGAGTGGTAATGAAAAACTGTTTTTT,CASSPRAGSGNEKLFF